Below, 11 T cell receptor beta chains from the same sample are listed, as sequenced in a study of molecular identifiers for immune sequencing clone quantification. TCRdb redid the calling of the PCR reads with MiXCR, one entry per CDR3 protein. The sample lists around 13,000 distinct CDR3 sequences; approximately 15% were seen once. The sequenced sample was naive CD8+ T cells from blood, with Jurkat cell RNA spiked in. The sample's subset: FACS-sorted CD8+CD4-CCR7+CD45RA+ naive T cells. The source of these receptors is a human donor in good health. Some libraries in this study had Jurkat cell RNA spiked in.

The chain uses TRBV12-3 or TRBV12-4 and TRBJ1-1; possibly TRBD1 for D (6 bases). V was shortened by 6 bases and J by 2 bases, with 13 bases between the two germline ends. The CDR3 length is 14 residues. CDR3 nucleotides: TGTGCCAGCAGAACCGGGACACCAAACACTGAAGCTTTCTTT. Protein: CASRTGTPNTEAFF.

This clonotype was recorded many times. CDR3 sequence reads: CASSKGDRRDSPYNSPLHF. CDR3 coding DNA: TGTGCCAGCAGCAAAGGGGACCGCCGGGACTCACCCTATAATTCACCCCTCCACTTT. V gene TRBV21-1 combines with J gene TRBJ1-6. TRBV21-1 is a documented pseudogene. This CDR3 region has 19 residues.

V is TRBV19 and J is TRBJ2-3, with 7 bases identical to TRBD2. Trimming at V came to 10 bases and at J to 3 bases, leaving 10 bases not matched to a gene. CDR3 size: 14 residues. CDR1 is LNHDA and CDR2 is SQIVND in the germline V gene (reference sequence). DNA for the CDR3: TGTGCCATCACACTAGCGCAAGGAACAGATACGCAGTATTTT. Protein: CAITLAQGTDTQYF. Full variable domain (outside the CDR3, taken from reference TRBV19 and TRBJ2-3): DGGITQSPKYLFRKEGQNVTLSCEQNLNHDAMYWYRQDPGQGLRLIYYSQIVNDFQKGDIAEGYSVSREKKESFPLTVTSAQKNPTAFYLCAITLAQGTDTQYFGPGTRLTVL.

Concerning this clonotype: This may stem from a read error, because a much larger clone lies one nucleotide away. The chain links TRBV20-1 to TRBJ2-1; 9 bases agree with TRBD2. The CDR3 is 15 amino acids. Germline V CDR1 and CDR2: DFQATT, SNEGSKA (reference sequence). The V gene end was trimmed by 1 base and the J gene end by 6 bases; junction bases not matched to a gene: 7. The CDR3 bases are TGCAGTGCTAGAGTTCTTGCGGGAGGGCCCAATGAGCAGTTCTTC. It codes for CSARVLAGGPNEQFF.

By share, this clonotype counts as medium-sized. The chain couples TRBV27 to TRBJ2-5; D remains unclear. Trimming left V 0 bases short and J 2 bases short, with 4 bases between. Germline V gene lookup returns CDR1 MNHEY and CDR2 SMNVEV (reference sequence). The CDR3 totals 13 residues. The CDR3 spells CASSLSTQETQYF. In nucleotides, the CDR3 is TGTGCCAGCAGTTTATCTACGCAAGAGACCCAGTACTTC.

There are a few counts of this clonotype. The chain employs TRBV12-3 or TRBV12-4 and TRBJ2-1; D is unclear. Trimming left V 9 bases short and J 5 bases short, with 14 bases between. The CDR3 sequence is 13 residues long. The chain's CDR3 is CASFRSSNNEQFF. The CDR3 nucleotides read TGTGCCAGTTTCCGGAGTTCGAACAATGAGCAGTTCTTC.

The chain employs TRBV5-1 and TRBJ2-7; 10 bases align to TRBD2. There are 14 residues in the CDR3. Germline assignment: CDR1 SGHRS and CDR2 YFSETQ. The V gene end was trimmed by 4 bases and the J gene end by 4 bases; junction bases not matched to a gene: 5. The CDR3 nucleotides are TGCGCCAGCAGCCGGGGTAGCGGGAGGTACGAGCAGTACTTC. Protein sequence: CASSRGSGRYEQYF.

This clonotype was found a few times. Possible read error: a much larger clone is one base away. CDR3 sequence reads: CAISETGPDSYEQYF. CDR3 DNA: TGTGCCATCAGTGAGACGGGGCCAGACTCCTACGAGCAGTACTTC. The chain has TRBV10-3 and TRBJ2-7, with D possibly called TRBD1 or TRBD2 (5 bases each). Trimming cost V 2 bases and J 0 bases, with 11 bases left between them. The CDR3 runs to 15 residues. Germline V gene data show CDR1 as ENHRY and CDR2 as SYGVKD.

This clonotype showed up many times. The chain links TRBV4-3 to TRBJ2-1; possible D gene TRBD2, 6 bases. Germline-derived CDR1 and CDR2 are LGHNA and YSLEER. This CDR3 has 17 amino acids. Between the trimmed V and J ends, which lost 0 bases and 8 bases, there was a span of 20 bases. Here the CDR3 DNA reads TGCGCCAGCAGCCAAGATACGGAGGGCCGGTTCAGACATGAGCAGTTCTTC. This sequence encodes CASSQDTEGRFRHEQFF.

A few counts support this clonotype. This may be a read error: a much more frequent sequence differs by one nucleotide. V usage is TRBV3-1 and J usage is TRBJ2-3; D is unclear. The CDR3 has 15 amino acids. V was cut by 4 bases and J by 4 bases, with 15 bases left in between. The germline V gene encodes CDR1 LGHDT and CDR2 YNNKEL (reference sequence). The CDR3 sequence is CASSLEEWSSDTQYF. CDR3 bases: TGTGCCAGCAGCCTAGAAGAATGGTCCTCAGATACGCAGTATTTT.

This clonotype was seen at least ten times. The rearrangement links TRBV12-3 or TRBV12-4 to TRBJ2-2; TRBD2 is a possible D gene (6 bases). Trimming took 1 base from V and 4 from J, leaving 10 bases between them. The CDR3 runs to 15 residues. The CDR3 bases are TGTGCCAGCAGTTTAGGCGGGATTGGCACCGGGGAGCTGTTTTTT. Translating it yields CASSLGGIGTGELFF.